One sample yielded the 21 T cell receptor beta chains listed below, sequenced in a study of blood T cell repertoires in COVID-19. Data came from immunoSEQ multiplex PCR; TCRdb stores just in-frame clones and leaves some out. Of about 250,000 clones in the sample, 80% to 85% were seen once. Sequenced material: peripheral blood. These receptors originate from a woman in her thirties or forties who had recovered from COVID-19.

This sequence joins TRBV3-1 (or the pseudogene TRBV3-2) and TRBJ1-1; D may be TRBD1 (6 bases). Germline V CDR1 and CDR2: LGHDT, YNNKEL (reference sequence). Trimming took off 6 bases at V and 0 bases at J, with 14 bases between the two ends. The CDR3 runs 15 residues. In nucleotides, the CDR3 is TGTGCCAGCAGTTTAGGGGGAGGGATGAACACTGAAGCTTTCTTT. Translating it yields CASSLGGGMNTEAFF.

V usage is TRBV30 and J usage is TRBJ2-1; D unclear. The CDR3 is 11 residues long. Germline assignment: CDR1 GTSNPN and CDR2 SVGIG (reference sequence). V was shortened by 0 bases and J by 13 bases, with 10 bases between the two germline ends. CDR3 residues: CAWSVMEFQFF. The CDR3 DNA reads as TGTGCCTGGAGTGTAATGGAGTTCCAGTTCTTC.

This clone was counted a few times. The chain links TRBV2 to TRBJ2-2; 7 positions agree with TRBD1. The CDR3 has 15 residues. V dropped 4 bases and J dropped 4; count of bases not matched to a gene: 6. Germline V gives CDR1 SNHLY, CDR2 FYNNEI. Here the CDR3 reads CASSGQGLVTGELFF. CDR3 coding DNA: TGTGCCAGCAGTGGACAGGGTCTTGTCACCGGGGAGCTGTTTTTT. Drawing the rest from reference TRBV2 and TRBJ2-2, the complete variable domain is EPEVTQTPSHQVTQMGQEVILRCVPISNHLYFYWYRQILGQKVEFLVSFYNNEISEKSEIFDDQFSVERPDGSNFTLKIRSTKLEDSAMYFCASSGQGLVTGELFFGEGSRLTVL.

In nucleotides, the CDR3 is TGTGCCACCAGTGATGGGAACCGGGACAGGGGAAAGACCCAGTACTTC. Translation gives CATSDGNRDRGKTQYF. The chain carries TRBV24-1 and TRBJ2-5, with 10 bases matching TRBD1. Germline CDR1 reads KGHDR; CDR2 reads SFDVKD. CDR3 length: 16 residues. The V and J ends lost 3 bases and 6 bases, in that order; junction bases with no gene match: 9.

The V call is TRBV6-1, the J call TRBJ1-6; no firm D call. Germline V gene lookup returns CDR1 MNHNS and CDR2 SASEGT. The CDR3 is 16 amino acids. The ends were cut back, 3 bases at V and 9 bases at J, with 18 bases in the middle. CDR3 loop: CASSEFHSAGFSPLHF. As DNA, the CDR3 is TGTGCCAGCAGTGAGTTCCATTCCGCTGGCTTTTCACCCCTCCACTTT.

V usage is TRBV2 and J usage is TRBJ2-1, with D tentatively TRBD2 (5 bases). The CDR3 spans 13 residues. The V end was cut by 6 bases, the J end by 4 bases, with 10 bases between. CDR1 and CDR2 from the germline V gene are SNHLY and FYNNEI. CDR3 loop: CASREDLYNEQFF. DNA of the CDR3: TGTGCCAGCAGGGAGGACTTGTACAATGAGCAGTTCTTC.

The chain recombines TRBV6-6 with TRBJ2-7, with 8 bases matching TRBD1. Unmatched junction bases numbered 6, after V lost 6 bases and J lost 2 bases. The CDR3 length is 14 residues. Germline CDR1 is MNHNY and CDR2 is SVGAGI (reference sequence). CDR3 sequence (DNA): TGTGCCAGCAGAAGCAGGGGGCCCCCCTACGAGCAGTACTTC. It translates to CASRSRGPPYEQYF.

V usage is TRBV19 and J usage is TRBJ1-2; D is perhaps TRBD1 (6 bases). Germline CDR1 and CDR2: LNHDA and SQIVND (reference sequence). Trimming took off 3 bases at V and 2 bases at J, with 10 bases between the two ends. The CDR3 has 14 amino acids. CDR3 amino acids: CASSMFRGNYGYTF. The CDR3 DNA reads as TGTGCCAGTAGTATGTTCAGGGGAAACTATGGCTACACCTTC.

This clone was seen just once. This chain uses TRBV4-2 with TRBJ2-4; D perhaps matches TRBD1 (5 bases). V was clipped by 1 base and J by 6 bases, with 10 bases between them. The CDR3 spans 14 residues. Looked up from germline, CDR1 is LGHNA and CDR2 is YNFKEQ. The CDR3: CASSQGLDINIQYF. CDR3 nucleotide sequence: TGTGCCAGCAGCCAAGGGCTGGACATAAACATTCAGTACTTC.

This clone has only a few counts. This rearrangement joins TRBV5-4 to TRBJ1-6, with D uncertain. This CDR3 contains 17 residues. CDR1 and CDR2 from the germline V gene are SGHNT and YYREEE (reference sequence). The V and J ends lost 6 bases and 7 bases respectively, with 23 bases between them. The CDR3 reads CASITKRAVWRNSPLHF. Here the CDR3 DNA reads TGTGCCAGCATCACGAAAAGGGCAGTATGGAGGAATTCACCCCTCCACTTT.

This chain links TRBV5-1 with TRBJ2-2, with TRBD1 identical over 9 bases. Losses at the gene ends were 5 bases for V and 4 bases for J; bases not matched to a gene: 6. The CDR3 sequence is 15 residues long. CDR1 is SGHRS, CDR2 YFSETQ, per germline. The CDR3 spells CASSITGGSTGELFF. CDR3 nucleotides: TGCGCCAGCAGTATTACAGGGGGCAGCACCGGGGAGCTGTTTTTT.

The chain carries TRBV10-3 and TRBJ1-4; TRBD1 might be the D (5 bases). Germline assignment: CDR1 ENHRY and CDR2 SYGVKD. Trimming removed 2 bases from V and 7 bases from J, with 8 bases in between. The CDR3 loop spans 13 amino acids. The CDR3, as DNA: TGTGCCATCAGTGAGCAGGGTTCTGAAAAACTGTTTTTT. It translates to CAISEQGSEKLFF.

The CDR3 DNA is TGCGCCAGCAGCTTAAGACCAGGGGATCCTGAAAAACTGTTTTTT. The encoded protein is CASSLRPGDPEKLFF. The chain links TRBV5-1 to TRBJ1-4; D may be TRBD1 (6 bases). The CDR3 length is 15 residues. CDR1 and CDR2 (germline): SGHRS, YFSETQ. V lost 2 bases to trimming and J lost 7 bases, with 15 bases between them.

The CDR3 here is CASSSQGAAWTQYF. As DNA, the CDR3 is TGTGCCAGCAGCTCCCAAGGGGCGGCATGGACCCAGTACTTC. The gene calls are TRBV7-2 and TRBJ2-5, with D tentatively TRBD1 (5 bases). The germline CDR1 and CDR2 sequences are SGHTA and FQGNSA. Trimming took off 4 bases at V and 7 bases at J, with 16 bases between the two ends. The CDR3 covers 14 residues.

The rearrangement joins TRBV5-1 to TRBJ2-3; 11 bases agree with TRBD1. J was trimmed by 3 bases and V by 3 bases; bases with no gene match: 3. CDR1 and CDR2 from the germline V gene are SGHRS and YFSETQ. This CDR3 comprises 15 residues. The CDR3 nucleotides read TGCGCCAGCAGCTGGACAGGGGGCTCGACAGATACGCAGTATTTT. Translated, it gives CASSWTGGSTDTQYF.

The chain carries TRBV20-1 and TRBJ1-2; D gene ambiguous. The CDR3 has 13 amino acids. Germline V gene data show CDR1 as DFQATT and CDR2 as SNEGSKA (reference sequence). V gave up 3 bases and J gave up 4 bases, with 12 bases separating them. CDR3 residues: CSASGYETYGYTF. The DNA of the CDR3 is TGCAGTGCTAGTGGCTACGAAACCTATGGCTACACCTTC.

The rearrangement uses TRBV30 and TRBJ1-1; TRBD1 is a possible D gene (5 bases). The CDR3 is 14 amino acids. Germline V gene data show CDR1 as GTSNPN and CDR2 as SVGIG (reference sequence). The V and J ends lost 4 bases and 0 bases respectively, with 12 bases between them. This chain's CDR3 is CAWTPDSLNTEAFF. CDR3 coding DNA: TGTGCCTGGACCCCCGACAGCTTGAACACTGAAGCTTTCTTT.

CDR3 protein: CASSLSTGTGYEQYF. The CDR3 coding sequence is TGCGCCAGCAGCTTGTCGACAGGGACGGGTTACGAGCAGTACTTC. This rearrangement joins TRBV5-1 to TRBJ2-7; the match to TRBD1 covers 7 bases. In germline, CDR1 is SGHRS, CDR2 YFSETQ. Trimming cost V 1 base and J 4 bases; bases outside gene matches: 8. The CDR3 is 15 amino acids.

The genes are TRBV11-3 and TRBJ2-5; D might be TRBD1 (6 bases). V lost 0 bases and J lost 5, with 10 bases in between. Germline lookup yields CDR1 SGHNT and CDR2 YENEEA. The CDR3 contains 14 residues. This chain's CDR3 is CASSLDDRLETQYF. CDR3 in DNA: TGTGCCAGCAGCTTAGATGACAGGTTGGAGACCCAGTACTTC.

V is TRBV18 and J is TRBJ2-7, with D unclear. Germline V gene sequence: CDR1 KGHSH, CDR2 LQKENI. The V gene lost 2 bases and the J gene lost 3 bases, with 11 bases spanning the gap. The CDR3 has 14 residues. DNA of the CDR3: TGTGCCAGCTCACCATCCTCTATTCTCTACGAGCAGTACTTC. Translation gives CASSPSSILYEQYF. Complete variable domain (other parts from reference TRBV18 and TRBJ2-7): NAGVMQNPRHLVRRRGQEARLRCSPMKGHSHVYWYRQLPEEGLKFMVYLQKENIIDESGMPKERFSAEFPKEGPSILRIQQVVRGDSAAYFCASSPSSILYEQYFGPGTRLTVT.

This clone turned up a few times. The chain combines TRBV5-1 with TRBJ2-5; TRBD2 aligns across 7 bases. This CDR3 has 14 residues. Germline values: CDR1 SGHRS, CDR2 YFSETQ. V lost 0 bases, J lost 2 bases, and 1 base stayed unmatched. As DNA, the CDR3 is TGCGCCAGCAGCTTGGGGCGGGGGCAAGAGACCCAGTACTTC. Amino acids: CASSLGRGQETQYF.